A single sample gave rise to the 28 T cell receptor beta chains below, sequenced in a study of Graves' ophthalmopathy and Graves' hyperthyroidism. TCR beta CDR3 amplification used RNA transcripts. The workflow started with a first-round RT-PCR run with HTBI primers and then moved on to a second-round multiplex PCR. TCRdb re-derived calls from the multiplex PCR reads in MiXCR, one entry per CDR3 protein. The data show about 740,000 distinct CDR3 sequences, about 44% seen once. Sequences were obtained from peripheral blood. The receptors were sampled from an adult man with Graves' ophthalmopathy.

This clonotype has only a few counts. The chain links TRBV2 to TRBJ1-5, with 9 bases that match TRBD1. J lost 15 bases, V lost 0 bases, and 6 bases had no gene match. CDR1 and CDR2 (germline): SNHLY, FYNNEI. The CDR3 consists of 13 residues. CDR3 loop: CASSEAQTGGRHF. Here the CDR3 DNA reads TGTGCCAGCAGTGAAGCCCAGACAGGGGGAAGGCATTTT.

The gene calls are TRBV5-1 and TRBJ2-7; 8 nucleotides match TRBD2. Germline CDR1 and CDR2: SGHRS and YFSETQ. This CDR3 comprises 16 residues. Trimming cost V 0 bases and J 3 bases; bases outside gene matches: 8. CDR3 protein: CASSLDRSGSYYEQYF. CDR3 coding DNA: TGCGCCAGCAGCTTGGACCGAAGCGGGAGTTACTACGAGCAGTACTTC.

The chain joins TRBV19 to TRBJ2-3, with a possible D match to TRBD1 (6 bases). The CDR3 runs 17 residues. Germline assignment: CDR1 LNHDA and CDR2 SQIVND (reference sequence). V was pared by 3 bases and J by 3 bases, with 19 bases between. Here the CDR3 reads CASSIRAGTIQTDTQYF. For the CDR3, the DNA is TGTGCCAGTAGTATTCGAGCCGGGACAATTCAGACAGATACGCAGTATTTT.

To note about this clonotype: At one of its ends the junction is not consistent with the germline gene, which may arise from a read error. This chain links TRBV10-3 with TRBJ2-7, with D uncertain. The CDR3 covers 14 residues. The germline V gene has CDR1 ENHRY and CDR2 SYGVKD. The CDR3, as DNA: TGTGCCAGCAGTTACTCATTCCAGGCGAACGAGCAGTACTTC. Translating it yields CASSYSFQANEQYF.

The CDR3 sequence: CASSVRSGGPYEQYF. CDR3 DNA sequence: TGTGCCAGCAGCGTGAGGTCGGGAGGGCCTTACGAGCAGTACTTC. J is TRBJ2-7 and V is TRBV9; 8 nucleotides align to TRBD2. After removal of 2 bases from V and 4 bases from J, the junction contained 8 bases not matched to a gene. Germline-derived CDR1 and CDR2 are SGDLS and YYNGEE. The CDR3 extends over 15 amino acids.

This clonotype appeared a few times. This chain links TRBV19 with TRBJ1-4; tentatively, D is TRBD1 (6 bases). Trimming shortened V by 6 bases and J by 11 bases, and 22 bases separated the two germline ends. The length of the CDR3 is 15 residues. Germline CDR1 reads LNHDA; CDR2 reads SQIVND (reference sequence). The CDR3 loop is CASRPIRGPASKLFF. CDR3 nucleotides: TGTGCCAGTAGGCCAATCAGGGGACCGGCTTCGAAACTGTTTTTT. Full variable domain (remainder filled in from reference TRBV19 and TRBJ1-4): DGGITQSPKYLFRKEGQNVTLSCEQNLNHDAMYWYRQDPGQGLRLIYYSQIVNDFQKGDIAEGYSVSREKKESFPLTVTSAQKNPTAFYLCASRPIRGPASKLFFGSGTQLSVL.

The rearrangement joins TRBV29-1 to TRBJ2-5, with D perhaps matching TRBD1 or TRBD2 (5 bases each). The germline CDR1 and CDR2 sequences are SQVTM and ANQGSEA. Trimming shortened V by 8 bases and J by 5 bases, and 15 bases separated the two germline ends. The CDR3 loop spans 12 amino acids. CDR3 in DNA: TGCAGCCCCGGGACCTTTCGGGAGACCCAGTACTTC. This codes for CSPGTFRETQYF.

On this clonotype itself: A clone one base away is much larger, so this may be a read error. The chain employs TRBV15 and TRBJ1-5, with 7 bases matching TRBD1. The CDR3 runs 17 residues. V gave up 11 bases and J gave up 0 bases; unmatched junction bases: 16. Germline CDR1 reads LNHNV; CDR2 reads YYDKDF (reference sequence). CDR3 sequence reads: CAAGQTIYRGSNQPQHF. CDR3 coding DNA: TGTGCCGCCGGCCAAACCATCTACAGGGGTAGCAATCAGCCCCAGCATTTT.

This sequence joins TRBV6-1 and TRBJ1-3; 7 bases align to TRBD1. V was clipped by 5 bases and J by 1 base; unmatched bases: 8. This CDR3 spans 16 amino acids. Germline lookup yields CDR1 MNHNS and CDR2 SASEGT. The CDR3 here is CASSYLGGWSGNTIYF. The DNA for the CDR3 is TGTGCCAGCAGTTACTTAGGGGGCTGGTCTGGAAACACCATATATTTT.

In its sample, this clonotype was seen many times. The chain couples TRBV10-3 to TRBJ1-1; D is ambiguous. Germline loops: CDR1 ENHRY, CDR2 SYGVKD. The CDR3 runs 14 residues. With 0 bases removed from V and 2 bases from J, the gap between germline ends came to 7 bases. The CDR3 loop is CAISESGPNTEAFF. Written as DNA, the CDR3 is TGTGCCATCAGTGAGTCCGGGCCCAACACTGAAGCTTTCTTT.

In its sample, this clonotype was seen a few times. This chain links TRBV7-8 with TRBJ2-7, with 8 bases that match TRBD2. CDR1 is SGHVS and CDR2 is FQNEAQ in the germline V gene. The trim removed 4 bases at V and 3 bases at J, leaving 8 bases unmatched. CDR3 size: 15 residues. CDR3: CASSSRGGVYYEQYF. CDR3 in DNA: TGTGCCAGCAGCTCCCGGGGGGGGGTGTACTACGAGCAGTACTTC.

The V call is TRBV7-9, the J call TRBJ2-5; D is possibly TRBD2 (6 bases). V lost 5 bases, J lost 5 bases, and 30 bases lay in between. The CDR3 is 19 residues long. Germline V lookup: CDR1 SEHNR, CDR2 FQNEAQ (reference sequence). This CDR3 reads CASSQAPWRVDLPAETQYF. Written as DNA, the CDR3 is TGTGCCAGCAGCCAAGCCCCGTGGAGGGTCGACTTACCGGCCGAGACCCAGTACTTC. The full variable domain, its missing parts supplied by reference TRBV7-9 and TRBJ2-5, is DTGVSQNPRHKITKRGQNVTFRCDPISEHNRLYWYRQTLGQGPEFLTYFQNEAQLEKSRLLSDRFSAERPKGSFSTLEIQRTEQGDSAMYLCASSQAPWRVDLPAETQYFGPGTRLLVL.

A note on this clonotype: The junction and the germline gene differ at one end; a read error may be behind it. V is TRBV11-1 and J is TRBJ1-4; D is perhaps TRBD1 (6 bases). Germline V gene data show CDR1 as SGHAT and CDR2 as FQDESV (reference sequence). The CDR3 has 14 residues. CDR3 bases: TGTGCCAGCAGCCAGGGGTCAACTAATGAAAGACTGTTTTTT. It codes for CASSQGSTNERLFF.

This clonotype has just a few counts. The CDR3 here is CASRQGTNQETQYF. CDR3 in DNA: TGTGCCAGCAGACAAGGGACAAACCAAGAGACCCAGTACTTC. The chain is built from TRBV7-8 and TRBJ2-5, with D maybe TRBD1 (6 bases). Deletions cut 6 bases from V and 0 bases from J, with 11 bases between. The CDR3 has 14 amino acids. CDR1 and CDR2 from the germline V gene are SGHVS and FQNEAQ.

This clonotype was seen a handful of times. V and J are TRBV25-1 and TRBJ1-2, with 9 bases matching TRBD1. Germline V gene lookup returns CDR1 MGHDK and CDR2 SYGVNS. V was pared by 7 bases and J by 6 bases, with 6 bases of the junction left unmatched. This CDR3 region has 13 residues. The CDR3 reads CASKLQGADGYTF. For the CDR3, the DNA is TGTGCCAGCAAACTACAGGGGGCGGATGGCTACACCTTC.

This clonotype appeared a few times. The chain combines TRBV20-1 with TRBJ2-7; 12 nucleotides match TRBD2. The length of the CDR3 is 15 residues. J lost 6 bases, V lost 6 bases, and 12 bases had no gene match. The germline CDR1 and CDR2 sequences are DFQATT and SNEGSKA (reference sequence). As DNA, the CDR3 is TGCAGTGCAGACGCAAGGACTAGCGGGACGGGCGAGCAGTACTTC. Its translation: CSADARTSGTGEQYF.

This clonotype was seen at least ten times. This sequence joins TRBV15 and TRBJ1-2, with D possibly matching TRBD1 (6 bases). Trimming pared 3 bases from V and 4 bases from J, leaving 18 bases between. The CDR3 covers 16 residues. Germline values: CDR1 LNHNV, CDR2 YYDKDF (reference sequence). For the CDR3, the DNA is TGTGCCACCAGCAGCCAGACAGGTGATTTGGGCTATGGCTACACCTTC. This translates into CATSSQTGDLGYGYTF.

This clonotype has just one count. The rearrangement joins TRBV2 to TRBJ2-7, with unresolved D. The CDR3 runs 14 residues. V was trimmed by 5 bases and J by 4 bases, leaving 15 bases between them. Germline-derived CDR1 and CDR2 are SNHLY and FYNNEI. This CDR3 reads CASSYDGVEYEQYF. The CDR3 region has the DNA TGTGCCAGCAGTTACGACGGCGTGGAATACGAGCAGTACTTC. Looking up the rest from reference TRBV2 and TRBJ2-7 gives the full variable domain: EPEVTQTPSHQVTQMGQEVILRCVPISNHLYFYWYRQILGQKVEFLVSFYNNEISEKSEIFDDQFSVERPDGSNFTLKIRSTKLEDSAMYFCASSYDGVEYEQYFGPGTRLTVT.

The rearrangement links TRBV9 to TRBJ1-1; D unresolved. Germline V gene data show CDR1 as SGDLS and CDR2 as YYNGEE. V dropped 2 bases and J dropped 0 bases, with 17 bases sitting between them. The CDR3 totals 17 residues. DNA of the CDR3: TGTGCCAGCAGCGTTGCTTCGTATCGGATGATGAACACTGAAGCTTTCTTT. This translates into CASSVASYRMMNTEAFF.

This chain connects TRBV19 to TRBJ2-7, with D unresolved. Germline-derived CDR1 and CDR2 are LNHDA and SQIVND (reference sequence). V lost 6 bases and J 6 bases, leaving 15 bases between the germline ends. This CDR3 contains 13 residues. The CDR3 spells CASSLKAPSEQYF. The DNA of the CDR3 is TGTGCCAGTAGCCTCAAGGCCCCTAGCGAGCAGTACTTC.

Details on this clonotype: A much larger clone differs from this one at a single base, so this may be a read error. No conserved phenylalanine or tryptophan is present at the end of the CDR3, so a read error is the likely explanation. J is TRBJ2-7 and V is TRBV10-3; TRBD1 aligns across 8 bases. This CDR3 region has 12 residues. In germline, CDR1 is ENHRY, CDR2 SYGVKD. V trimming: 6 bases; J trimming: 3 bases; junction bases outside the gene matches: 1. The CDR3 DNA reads TGTGCCATCAGGGGGACAGGCTACGAGCAGTACCTC. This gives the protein CAIRGTGYEQYL.

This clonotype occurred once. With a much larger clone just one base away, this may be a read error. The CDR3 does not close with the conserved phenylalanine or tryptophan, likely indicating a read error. CDR3 loop: CASSENKAGGYGYTL. The CDR3 bases are TGTGCCAGCAGTGAGAACAAGGCCGGGGGCTATGGCTACACCCTC. V usage is TRBV2 and J usage is TRBJ1-2; D is possibly TRBD1 (5 bases). Between the trimmed V and J ends, which lost 3 bases and 4 bases, there was a span of 15 bases. The CDR3 loop spans 15 amino acids. Germline CDR1 and CDR2: SNHLY and FYNNEI.

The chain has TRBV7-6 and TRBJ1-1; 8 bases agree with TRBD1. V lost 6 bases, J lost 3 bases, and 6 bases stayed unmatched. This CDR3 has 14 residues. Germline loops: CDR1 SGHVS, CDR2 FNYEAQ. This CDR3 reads CASRRQGRDTEAFF. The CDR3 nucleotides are TGTGCCAGCAGAAGACAGGGGCGGGACACTGAAGCTTTCTTT.

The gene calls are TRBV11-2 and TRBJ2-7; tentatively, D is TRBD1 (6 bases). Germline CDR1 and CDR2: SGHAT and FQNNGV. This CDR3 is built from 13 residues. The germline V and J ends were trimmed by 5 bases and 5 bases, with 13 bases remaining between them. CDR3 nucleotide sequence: TGTGCCAGCAGCCCAACAGGGTCCAACGAGCAGTACTTC. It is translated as CASSPTGSNEQYF.

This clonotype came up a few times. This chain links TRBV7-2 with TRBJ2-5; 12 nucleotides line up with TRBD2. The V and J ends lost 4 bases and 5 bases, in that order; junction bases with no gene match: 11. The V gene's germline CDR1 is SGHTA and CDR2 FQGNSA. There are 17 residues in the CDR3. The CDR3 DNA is TGTGCCAGCAGCTCTCCGCTGACTAGCGGGAGTTTGGAGACCCAGTACTTC. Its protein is CASSSPLTSGSLETQYF.

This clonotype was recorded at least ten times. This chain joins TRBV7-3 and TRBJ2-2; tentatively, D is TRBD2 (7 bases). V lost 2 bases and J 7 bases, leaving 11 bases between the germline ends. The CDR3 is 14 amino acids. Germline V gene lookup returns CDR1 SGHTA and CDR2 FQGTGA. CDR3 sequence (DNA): TGTGCCAGCAGCTTACGGGGGGCTGGCGGGGAGCTGTTTTTT. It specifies CASSLRGAGGELFF.

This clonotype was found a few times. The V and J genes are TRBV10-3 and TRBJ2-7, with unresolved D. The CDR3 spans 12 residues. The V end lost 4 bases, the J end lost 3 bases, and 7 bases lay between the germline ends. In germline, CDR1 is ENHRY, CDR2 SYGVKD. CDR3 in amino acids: CAISVQDYEQYF. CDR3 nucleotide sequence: TGTGCCATCAGTGTCCAGGACTACGAGCAGTACTTC.

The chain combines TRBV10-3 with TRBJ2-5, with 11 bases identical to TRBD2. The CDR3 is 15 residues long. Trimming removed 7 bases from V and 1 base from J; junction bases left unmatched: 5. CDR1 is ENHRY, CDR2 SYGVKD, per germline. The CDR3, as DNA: TGTGCCATCAAAGCTAGCGGGGGGCCCCAAGAGACCCAGTACTTC. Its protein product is CAIKASGGPQETQYF.